Presented here are 19 T cell receptor beta chains from one specimen sequenced in a study of blood T cell repertoires in COVID-19. Generated by immunoSEQ multiplex PCR, the TCRdb table keeps only in-frame clones and is missing some. In the table there are 250,000 to 300,000 clones, 90% of which are singletons. Specimen: PBMCs or T cells enriched from blood (not recorded which). All receptors come from a woman younger than 45 who had recovered from COVID-19.

The chain is built from TRBV21-1 and TRBJ1-1. TRBV21-1 is a listed pseudogene. This CDR3 is built from 14 residues. CDR3 sequence: CASSKEEDGGEAFF. CDR3 in DNA: TGTGCCAGCAGCAAAGAGGAGGACGGTGGTGAAGCTTTCTTT.

V gene TRBV5-1 combines with J gene TRBJ1-3, with 9 bases aligning to TRBD1. CDR3 length equals 16 residues. After removal of 3 bases from V and 2 bases from J, the junction contained 6 bases not matched to a gene. The V gene's germline CDR1 is SGHRS and CDR2 YFSETQ. The CDR3 nucleotides read TGCGCCAGCAGCTCCGGGACAGGGTGGCCTGGAAACACCATATATTTT. It codes for CASSSGTGWPGNTIYF.

The chain recombines TRBV18 with TRBJ2-6; D perhaps matches TRBD1 (5 bases). The CDR3 totals 17 residues. CDR1 KGHSH and CDR2 LQKENI come from the germline V gene. The V end lost 0 bases, the J end lost 4 bases, and 13 bases lay between the germline ends. CDR3 sequence reads: CASSPPGLGLGANVLTF. CDR3 DNA sequence: TGTGCCAGCTCACCACCGGGGCTGGGGCTGGGGGCCAACGTCCTGACTTTC.

The chain employs TRBV30 and TRBJ1-2; TRBD1 matches at 7 bases. The germline V gene has CDR1 GTSNPN and CDR2 SVGIG (reference sequence). J was trimmed by 4 bases and V by 3 bases; bases with no gene match: 5. The CDR3 totals 13 residues. The DNA of the CDR3 is TGTGCCTGGAGCCGGGACAGAACCTATGGCTACACCTTC. Its protein is CAWSRDRTYGYTF.

J is TRBJ2-1 and V is TRBV7-9; TRBD2 matches at 15 bases. The V segment lost 4 bases and the J segment 5 bases; nucleotides outside the gene matches: 9. Germline V gene data show CDR1 as SEHNR and CDR2 as FQNEAQ (reference sequence). The CDR3 has 18 amino acids. CDR3 residues: CASSYPGLAGGGDNEQFF. The CDR3 nucleotides are TGTGCCAGCAGCTACCCGGGACTAGCGGGAGGAGGAGACAATGAGCAGTTCTTC.

This chain joins TRBV14 and TRBJ2-5; 8 bases map to TRBD2. Germline trimming cut 6 bases from V and 5 bases from J; bases unmatched to any gene: 2. In germline, CDR1 is SGHDN, CDR2 FVKESK. The CDR3 totals 12 residues. The CDR3 DNA reads as TGTGCCAGCAGTCGGACTAGCGAGACCCAGTACTTC. Protein product: CASSRTSETQYF.

This chain connects TRBV10-3 to TRBJ2-7; 11 bases agree with TRBD2. Germline lookup yields CDR1 ENHRY and CDR2 SYGVKD. This CDR3 contains 14 residues. Trimming cost V 7 bases and J 2 bases; bases outside gene matches: 4. In nucleotides, the CDR3 is TGTGCCATCATTAAGACTAGCGGGGCCTACGAGCAGTACTTC. Translation: CAIIKTSGAYEQYF.

This chain joins TRBV12-3 or TRBV12-4 and TRBJ2-7, with D tentatively TRBD2 (7 bases). The CDR3 spans 13 residues. Trimming left V 7 bases short and J 4 bases short, with 14 bases between. CDR3: CASNLKGGYEQYF. CDR3 DNA: TGTGCCAGCAATTTGAAGGGGGGGTACGAGCAGTACTTC.

V usage is TRBV30 and J usage is TRBJ1-6; possibly TRBD1 for D (6 bases). V lost 2 bases and J 7 bases, leaving 15 bases between the germline ends. Germline V gene lookup returns CDR1 GTSNPN and CDR2 SVGIG (reference sequence). This CDR3 has 15 amino acids. The CDR3 bases are TGTGCCTGGAGTCTCTACAGGGACGGCAATTCACCCCTCCACTTT. Amino acids: CAWSLYRDGNSPLHF. Full variable domain (remainder filled in from reference TRBV30 and TRBJ1-6): SQTIHQWPATLVQPVGSPLSLECTVEGTSNPNLYWYRQAAGRGLQLLFYSVGIGQISSEVPQNLSASRPQDRQFILSSKKLLLSDSGFYLCAWSLYRDGNSPLHFGNGTRLTVT.

The chain combines TRBV28 with TRBJ2-7; D is possibly TRBD1 (6 bases). Germline assignment: CDR1 MDHEN and CDR2 SYDVKM. The CDR3 loop spans 14 amino acids. Trimming removed 2 bases at V and 0 bases at J, with 8 bases between. CDR3 DNA sequence: TGTGCCAGCAGTTTAACAGGGAGCTCCTACGAGCAGTACTTC. It translates to CASSLTGSSYEQYF.

The V gene is TRBV5-4, the J gene TRBJ2-1; tentatively, D is TRBD2 (6 bases). The CDR3 runs to 20 residues. Germline-derived CDR1 and CDR2 are SGHNT and YYREEE (reference sequence). Deletions cut 3 bases from V and 2 bases from J, with 27 bases between. CDR3 sequence: CASSWGRGRRGANPYNEQFF. The CDR3 DNA reads as TGTGCCAGCAGCTGGGGCCGAGGGAGGCGGGGTGCAAATCCCTACAATGAGCAGTTCTTC.

The chain employs TRBV11-2 and TRBJ2-3; 7 nucleotides align to TRBD1. The CDR3 has 15 amino acids. Germline V gene data show CDR1 as SGHAT and CDR2 as FQNNGV. J gave up 3 bases and V 1 base, and 4 bases lay outside the gene matches. The CDR3 reads CASSLGDSYTDTQYF. The CDR3 nucleotides are TGTGCCAGCAGCTTAGGGGACAGCTATACAGATACGCAGTATTTT.

This clone is a singleton in its sample. The chain has TRBV6-5 and TRBJ2-7; D may be TRBD2 (5 bases). The CDR3 is 13 residues long. V lost 4 bases, J lost 8 bases, and 15 bases lay in between. Germline V lookup: CDR1 MNHEY, CDR2 SVGAGI. The CDR3 region is CASSSQDGEQQYF. Here the CDR3 DNA reads TGTGCCAGCAGTTCCCAAGATGGGGAGCAGCAGTACTTC.

The rearrangement links TRBV5-8 to TRBJ1-2; TRBD1 is a possible D gene (5 bases). V lost 0 bases, J lost 0 bases, and 9 bases lay in between. Per germline, CDR1 SGHTS and CDR2 YDEGEE. The CDR3 spans 15 residues. In DNA form, the CDR3 reads TGTGCCAGCAGCTTGGGTTTAGGGGCTAACTATGGCTACACCTTC. It is translated as CASSLGLGANYGYTF.

The J gene is TRBJ1-2, the V gene TRBV28; 11 bases match TRBD1. V lost 6 bases and J lost 7; bases outside the gene matches: 13. The CDR3 has 16 amino acids. Germline V lookup: CDR1 MDHEN, CDR2 SYDVKM. This CDR3 is CASSFTGTGGVGGYTF. CDR3 in DNA: TGTGCCAGCAGCTTCACCGGGACAGGGGGGGTTGGTGGCTACACCTTC.

This clone came up a few times. This chain links TRBV4-1 with TRBJ1-6, with 7 bases fitting TRBD1. CDR3 length equals 15 residues. Germline trimming cut 1 base from V and 7 bases from J; bases unmatched to any gene: 4. The germline gives CDR1 MGHRA, CDR2 YSYEKL. CDR3 coding DNA: TGCGCCAGCAGCCAAGGACAGGGCCGGAATTCACCCCTCCACTTT. Encoded protein: CASSQGQGRNSPLHF.

The rearrangement uses TRBV10-3 and TRBJ2-7, with D perhaps TRBD2 (6 bases). This CDR3 is 12 amino acids long. Trimming pared 5 bases from V and 6 bases from J, leaving 11 bases between. From germline, CDR1 is ENHRY and CDR2 SYGVKD. The DNA of the CDR3 is TGTGCCATCAGTCGCCTGGGGGGCGAGCAGTACTTC. Translation gives CAISRLGGEQYF.

This sequence joins TRBV7-9 and TRBJ1-4, with D possibly matching TRBD1 (5 bases). Trimming removed 3 bases at V and 8 bases at J, with 16 bases between. The CDR3 totals 15 residues. CDR1 SEHNR and CDR2 FQNEAQ come from the germline V gene (reference sequence). CDR3 amino acids: CASSFMGRPDEKLFF. The CDR3 nucleotides read TGTGCCAGCAGCTTTATGGGGCGCCCGGACGAAAAACTGTTTTTT.

This clone was observed a single time. CDR3: CASSQDGGVLNTEAFF. The CDR3 bases are TGCGCCAGCAGCCAAGATGGGGGGGTATTGAACACTGAAGCTTTCTTT. The chain uses TRBV4-3 and TRBJ1-1; D perhaps matches TRBD1 (5 bases). Germline CDR1 reads LGHNA; CDR2 reads YSLEER. The CDR3 loop spans 16 amino acids. V lost 0 bases to trimming and J lost 0 bases, with 11 bases between them.